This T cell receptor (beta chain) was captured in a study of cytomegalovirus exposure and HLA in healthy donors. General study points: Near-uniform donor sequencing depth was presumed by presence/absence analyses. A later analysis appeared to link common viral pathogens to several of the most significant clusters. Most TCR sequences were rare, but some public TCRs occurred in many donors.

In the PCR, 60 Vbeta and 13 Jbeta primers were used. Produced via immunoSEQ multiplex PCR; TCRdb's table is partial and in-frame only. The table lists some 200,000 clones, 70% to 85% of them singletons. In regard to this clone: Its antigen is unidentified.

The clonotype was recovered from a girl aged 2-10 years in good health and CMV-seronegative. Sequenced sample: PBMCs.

The CDR3 DNA sequence: TGCGCCAGCAGCCGAACGGGACTAGCGGGGTACAATGAGCAGTTCTTC. Translation: CASSRTGLAGYNEQFF. The chain employs TRBV4-1 and TRBJ2-1; 13 nucleotides match TRBD2. J lost 4 bases, V lost 4 bases, and 4 bases had no gene match. The CDR3 is 16 residues long. Looked up from germline, CDR1 is MGHRA and CDR2 is YSYEKL.